The source of this TCR beta chain is a study of shared T cell receptors in the human thymus. Germline-derived CDR1 and CDR2 are MNHNS and SASEGT. Trimming removed 3 bases at V and 3 bases at J, with 15 bases between. The CDR3 length is 15 residues. TCRdb's copy holds only in-frame clones and misses some; the assay was immunoSEQ multiplex PCR. Of about 540,000 clones in the sample, 75% to 80% were seen once. Separately, the same data were catalogued under a study of human thymus T cells. That paper notes: During corrective heart surgery, resections were taken, and the thymus tissue came from them.

Sequenced: thymocytes. The receptor was isolated from a boy in the first two years of life with a congenital heart defect. This chain joins TRBV6-1 and TRBJ2-7; D call uncertain. The CDR3 reads CASSDRPLRVYEQYF. The CDR3, as DNA: TGTGCCAGCAGTGACAGGCCTCTACGTGTCTACGAGCAGTACTTC.